The clone carrying this T cell receptor beta chain was found once. Authors' processing steps: By means of reference gene primer amplification, nucleated cell counts were estimated. Profiled with immunoSEQ multiplex PCR; TCRdb holds only in-frame clones, not every one. The DNA was the basis for D and trimming; V, J and clone size are from that table. Of under 150,000 clones in the sample, around 84% are singletons; the top ten hold roughly 4.7%. These data originate in a study of blood T cell repertoires in COVID-19. The wider study: The United States, Italy and Spain supplied acute and convalescent COVID-19 samples. In each case, the material was cDNA or gDNA derived from T cells, B-cell-depleted T cells, or PBMCs.

Germline V gene data show CDR1 as SGHTA and CDR2 as FQGNSA. With 4 bases removed from V and 2 bases from J, the gap between germline ends came to 12 bases. This CDR3 spans 14 amino acids. The J gene is TRBJ2-7, the V gene TRBV7-2; TRBD2 is a possible D gene (5 bases). The clonotype comes from a woman between 45 and 60 years old with acute or convalescent COVID-19. Sequencing was performed on peripheral blood. This CDR3 reads CASSSLESTYEQYF. The CDR3 bases are TGTGCCAGCAGCTCACTAGAGTCGACCTACGAGCAGTACTTC.